This passage covers 30 T cell receptor beta chains from one sample sequenced in a study of blood T cells in healthy people across ages. A J-beta primer mix and a sample-barcoded 5' primer were used in a second PCR of roughly 6 to 12 cycles. TCRdb passed the 5' RACE reads through MiXCR, listing each CDR3 protein once. There are around 1,600,000 distinct CDR3 sequences in the sample; 40% to 45% occur only once, and just over 4% lies in the top ten. Sequenced sample: blood. These receptors all stem from a woman between 18 and 29 years old in good health.

This chain joins TRBV6-2 or TRBV6-3 and TRBJ2-1, with TRBD1 as a possible D gene (5 bases). With 7 bases removed from V and 9 bases from J, the gap between germline ends came to 10 bases. CDR1 is MNHEY and CDR2 is SVGEGT in the germline V gene. The CDR3 is 11 amino acids. As DNA, the CDR3 is TGTGCCAGCACCCAGGGATGTGAGCAGTTCTTC. Residues: CASTQGCEQFF.

The chain carries TRBV12-3 or TRBV12-4 and TRBJ2-3, with 8 positions matching TRBD2. The CDR3 totals 14 residues. Unmatched junction bases numbered 13, after V lost 11 bases and J lost 6 bases. The DNA of the CDR3 is TGTGCCGCCTCATTGGCGGGAGGTATGGATACGCAGTATTTT. Translation: CAASLAGGMDTQYF.

J is TRBJ1-4 and V is TRBV15, with TRBD1 as a possible D gene (6 bases). Trimming cost V 5 bases and J 5 bases, with 21 bases left between them. The length of the CDR3 is 17 residues. Germline CDR1 reads LNHNV; CDR2 reads YYDKDF (reference sequence). CDR3 amino acids: CATSDPGHLGPNEKLFF. CDR3 nucleotide sequence: TGTGCCACCAGCGATCCGGGACACCTCGGGCCAAATGAAAAACTGTTTTTT.

The genes are TRBV2 and TRBJ2-2; D gene unclear. This CDR3 is built from 12 residues. Trimming left V 7 bases short and J 1 base short, with 4 bases between. In germline, CDR1 is SNHLY, CDR2 FYNNEI. This CDR3 reads CASNQNTGELFF. Here the CDR3 DNA reads TGTGCCAGCAACCAGAACACCGGGGAGCTGTTTTTT. Drawing the rest from reference TRBV2 and TRBJ2-2, the complete variable domain is EPEVTQTPSHQVTQMGQEVILRCVPISNHLYFYWYRQILGQKVEFLVSFYNNEISEKSEIFDDQFSVERPDGSNFTLKIRSTKLEDSAMYFCASNQNTGELFFGEGSRLTVL.

The gene calls are TRBV7-9 and TRBJ1-6, with TRBD1 matching over 7 bases. The germline V gene encodes CDR1 SEHNR and CDR2 FQNEAQ (reference sequence). The CDR3 has 15 residues. After removal of 1 base from V and 11 bases from J, the junction contained 8 bases not matched to a gene. The CDR3 coding sequence is TGTGCCAGCAGCTTAGGGGACAGTCGTCTCCCACCCCTCCACTTT. This sequence encodes CASSLGDSRLPPLHF.

This clonotype was seen a few times. This chain connects TRBV15 to TRBJ2-3; TRBD2 is a possible D gene (6 bases). Germline V CDR1 and CDR2: LNHNV, YYDKDF (reference sequence). The V end was cut by 11 bases, the J end by 3 bases, with 15 bases between. There are 13 residues in the CDR3. In nucleotides, the CDR3 is TGTGCCCCTTGGAGGGGTAGGACAGATACGCAGTATTTT. Translating it yields CAPWRGRTDTQYF.

The CDR3 nucleotides read TGTGCCAGTAGTGTTAGCTCAAGCGGGAGTCTCCACGAGCAGTACTTC. Residues: CASSVSSSGSLHEQYF. The chain is built from TRBV27 and TRBJ2-7; 8 bases agree with TRBD2. V was clipped by 9 bases and J by 5 bases; unmatched bases: 18. This CDR3 comprises 16 residues. Germline V gene sequence: CDR1 MNHEY, CDR2 SMNVEV (reference sequence).

The J gene is TRBJ1-2, the V gene TRBV5-4, with D perhaps TRBD1 (5 bases). Trimming removed 1 base at V and 4 bases at J, with 11 bases between. The CDR3 totals 14 residues. CDR1 and CDR2 (germline): SGHNT, YYREEE (reference sequence). CDR3 in DNA: TGTGCCAGCAGCTTGCCTGGGGGTGCCTATGGCTACACCTTC. Protein product: CASSLPGGAYGYTF.

The rearrangement links TRBV14 to TRBJ2-7, with TRBD2 matching 10 bases. V lost 1 base and J lost 8; bases outside the gene matches: 11. The germline CDR1 and CDR2 sequences are SGHDN and FVKESK. The CDR3 loop spans 16 amino acids. CDR3 region: CASSQVGASGGFQQYF. CDR3 DNA sequence: TGTGCCAGCAGCCAAGTCGGCGCTAGCGGGGGTTTTCAGCAGTACTTC.

This clonotype was found a few times. The V call is TRBV6-5, the J call TRBJ2-1; 8 bases match TRBD2. The CDR3 runs 15 residues. Germline CDR1 and CDR2: MNHEY and SVGAGI. V was pared by 0 bases and J by 4 bases, with 2 bases of the junction left unmatched. The CDR3 reads CASSYSASGYNEQFF. The DNA for the CDR3 is TGTGCCAGCAGTTACTCGGCTAGCGGGTACAATGAGCAGTTCTTC.

The V gene is TRBV12-3 or TRBV12-4, the J gene TRBJ2-5, with unresolved D. V was trimmed by 4 bases and J by 5 bases, leaving 8 bases between them. The CDR3 extends over 12 amino acids. The CDR3 loop reads CASSYFMETQYF. In DNA form, the CDR3 reads TGTGCCAGCAGTTATTTTATGGAGACCCAGTACTTC.

This sequence joins TRBV10-3 and TRBJ2-3, with D possibly TRBD1 on 5 matching bases. The CDR3 has 16 residues. Germline V gene lookup returns CDR1 ENHRY and CDR2 SYGVKD. Trimming cost V 3 bases and J 1 base, with 14 bases left between them. For the CDR3, the DNA is TGTGCCATCAGTGATAGGTCTGGGGCAGGCACAGATACGCAGTATTTT. It is translated as CAISDRSGAGTDTQYF.

The rearrangement uses TRBV9 and TRBJ2-7; D perhaps matches TRBD2 (6 bases). V was pared by 3 bases and J by 7 bases, with 14 bases between. Germline V gene sequence: CDR1 SGDLS, CDR2 YYNGEE. The CDR3 loop spans 13 amino acids. The CDR3 spells CASSESGSNEQYF. In DNA, the CDR3 is TGTGCCAGCAGCGAATCCGGGAGCAATGAGCAGTACTTC.

This clonotype showed up just a few times. The V gene is TRBV20-1, the J gene TRBJ1-1; D might be TRBD1 (5 bases). The CDR3 is 13 residues long. Germline V gene data show CDR1 as DFQATT and CDR2 as SNEGSKA (reference sequence). Trimming shortened V by 4 bases and J by 4 bases, and 13 bases separated the two germline ends. CDR3 nucleotides: TGCAGTGCTATCACGGGGCCGGGCACTGAAGCTTTCTTT. Translating gives CSAITGPGTEAFF.

This rearrangement joins TRBV20-1 to TRBJ2-5; 7 nucleotides agree with TRBD2. The CDR3 spans 13 residues. V gave up 6 bases and J gave up 5 bases; unmatched junction bases: 9. CDR1 and CDR2 from the germline V gene are DFQATT and SNEGSKA (reference sequence). CDR3: CSAPRTSLETQYF. In nucleotides, the CDR3 is TGCAGTGCCCCCCGGACTAGTTTGGAGACCCAGTACTTC.

The CDR3 reads CASSAREQNTEAFF. The CDR3 nucleotides are TGTGCCAGCAGCGCTAGGGAGCAGAACACTGAAGCTTTCTTT. The gene calls are TRBV7-9 and TRBJ1-1; D is unclear. This CDR3 is 14 amino acids long. CDR1 and CDR2 from the germline V gene are SEHNR and FQNEAQ (reference sequence). The germline V and J ends were trimmed by 5 bases and 1 base, with 11 bases remaining between them.

This clonotype was counted only a few times. The chain uses TRBV27 and TRBJ2-7; D possibly corresponds to TRBD2 (6 bases). V was pared by 0 bases and J by 2 bases, with 11 bases between. The CDR3 has 15 residues. Per germline, CDR1 MNHEY and CDR2 SMNVEV (reference sequence). CDR3 DNA sequence: TGTGCCAGCAGTTTATCAGCGGGTTATCCCTACGAGCAGTACTTC. Translation gives CASSLSAGYPYEQYF.

This clonotype has more than one count but fewer than ten. The chain recombines TRBV4-1 with TRBJ2-7, with D unclear. The V gene lost 0 bases and the J gene lost 2 bases, with 8 bases spanning the gap. In germline, CDR1 is MGHRA, CDR2 YSYEKL. The CDR3 spans 14 residues. The CDR3 protein is CASSQDHSTYEQYF. CDR3 DNA: TGCGCCAGCAGCCAAGACCACAGCACCTACGAGCAGTACTTC.

The chain links TRBV28 to TRBJ1-4, with TRBD1 identical over 7 bases. Germline loops: CDR1 MDHEN, CDR2 SYDVKM. The V gene end was trimmed by 6 bases and the J gene end by 8 bases; junction bases not matched to a gene: 9. The CDR3 runs to 14 residues. DNA of the CDR3: TGTGCCAGCAGACCCAGCGGGACAGACGAAAAACTGTTTTTT. It is translated as CASRPSGTDEKLFF.

Notes on this clonotype: A read error may produce the germline difference seen at one junction end. The chain carries TRBV11-3 and TRBJ2-3, with 13 bases aligning to TRBD2. Looked up from germline, CDR1 is SGHNT and CDR2 is YENEEA. CDR3 length: 18 amino acids. The CDR3 loop is CAGSLGYRTSGGSDMQYF. The DNA of the CDR3 is TGTGCCGGCAGCTTAGGGTATAGGACTAGCGGGGGATCGGATATGCAGTATTTT. The full variable domain, with the rest looked up from reference TRBV11-3 and TRBJ2-3, is EAGVVQSPRYKIIEKKQPVAFWCNPISGHNTLYWYLQNLGQGPELLIRYENEEAVDDSQLPKDRFSAERLKGVDSTLKIQPAELGDSAVYLCAGSLGYRTSGGSDMQYFGPGTRLTVL.

V is TRBV12-3 or TRBV12-4 and J is TRBJ1-4, with D perhaps TRBD1 (5 bases). Trimming left V 1 base short and J 14 bases short, with 11 bases between. The CDR3 runs 12 residues. CDR3 protein: CASSLVGGRLFF. DNA for the CDR3: TGTGCCAGCAGTTTAGTCGGGGGACGGCTGTTTTTT.

V and J are TRBV20-1 and TRBJ2-4; D is perhaps TRBD1 or TRBD2 (5 bases each). Gene TRBJ2-7 matches the end of the DNA better, so the J call may be wrong. This CDR3 region has 13 residues. The V gene's germline CDR1 is DFQATT and CDR2 SNEGSKA (reference sequence). The CDR3 nucleotides read TGCAGTGCTTTTCCCGGGACCCCATACGAGCAGTACTTC. It is translated as CSAFPGTPYEQYF.

The rearrangement uses TRBV6-5 and TRBJ1-5; D is perhaps TRBD1 (6 bases). Per the germline V gene, CDR1 is MNHEY and CDR2 is SVGAGI. The V gene lost 11 bases and the J gene lost 6 bases, with 17 bases spanning the gap. The CDR3 sequence is 13 residues long. This CDR3 is CAAQQGVGQPQHF. DNA for the CDR3: TGTGCCGCGCAACAGGGAGTCGGTCAGCCCCAGCATTTT.

This sequence joins TRBV4-3 and TRBJ2-1, with 9 bases matching TRBD2. This CDR3 has 16 amino acids. The germline V gene has CDR1 LGHNA and CDR2 YSLEER. The J segment lost 8 bases and the V segment lost 0 bases, leaving 8 bases of the junction unmatched. The CDR3 DNA reads as TGCGCCAGCAGCCAAGACTCAGCGGGAGGTTATGATGAGCAGTTCTTC. Its translation: CASSQDSAGGYDEQFF.

This clonotype was detected ten times or more. The chain recombines TRBV4-3 with TRBJ2-3; a weak D match, TRBD2 (6 bases). The CDR3 is 14 amino acids. Germline V gene sequence: CDR1 LGHNA, CDR2 YSLEER. Trimming took off 2 bases at V and 4 bases at J, with 10 bases between the two ends. CDR3 residues: CASSQSRGADTQYF. The CDR3 DNA is TGCGCCAGCAGCCAATCGCGCGGGGCAGATACGCAGTATTTT.

There are a few counts of this clonotype. The chain links TRBV20-1 to TRBJ1-2; 8 nucleotides line up with TRBD1. The ends lost 2 bases at V and 1 base at J; junction bases unmatched: 6. The CDR3 is 15 residues long. Looked up from germline, CDR1 is DFQATT and CDR2 is SNEGSKA (reference sequence). The CDR3 region is CSARRAGGDNYGYTF. The CDR3 coding sequence is TGCAGTGCTAGAAGGGCAGGGGGCGATAACTATGGCTACACCTTC.

This chain connects TRBV6-5 to TRBJ2-7; 10 bases match TRBD2. Germline CDR1 reads MNHEY; CDR2 reads SVGAGI. This CDR3 region has 14 residues. V lost 6 bases to trimming and J lost 6 bases; unmatched junction nucleotides: 8. CDR3 in DNA: TGTGCCAGCAGAAGACTAGCGGGCGGCTCCGAGCAGTACTTC. This translates into CASRRLAGGSEQYF.

This clonotype was recorded a few times. The CDR3 region is CSASYVLNNEQFF. Written as DNA, the CDR3 is TGCAGTGCTAGTTACGTCCTAAACAATGAGCAGTTCTTC. The rearrangement links TRBV20-1 to TRBJ2-1; D is unresolved. CDR1 is DFQATT, CDR2 SNEGSKA, per germline (reference sequence). The V end was cut by 3 bases, the J end by 5 bases, with 11 bases between. There are 13 residues in the CDR3.

The chain combines TRBV6-2 or TRBV6-3 with TRBJ2-7, with 8 bases identical to TRBD2. After removal of 6 bases from V and 0 bases from J, the junction contained 7 bases not matched to a gene. Per the germline V gene, CDR1 is MNHEY and CDR2 is SVGEGT. This CDR3 has 15 residues. CDR3 in amino acids: CASSSSGFRSYEQYF. The CDR3 DNA reads TGTGCCAGCAGCTCTAGCGGGTTTCGCTCCTACGAGCAGTACTTC.

This clonotype has a handful of counts. The genes are TRBV29-1 and TRBJ1-1; D gene unclear. The CDR3 contains 13 residues. Trimming left V 3 bases short and J 0 bases short, with 8 bases between. From germline, CDR1 is SQVTM and CDR2 ANQGSEA. The CDR3 spells CSVDIGMNTEAFF. The DNA for the CDR3 is TGCAGCGTTGATATAGGCATGAACACTGAAGCTTTCTTT.